Presented here are 3 T cell receptor delta chains from one specimen sequenced in a study of γδ T cells in repeated Plasmodium falciparum infection. TCRdb reanalysed the multiplex PCR reads via CATT. The sample lists 75,000 to 100,000 delta-chain clones, under 1.5% seen once, with around 8.1% in the top ten. Vgamma9/Vdelta2+ and Vdelta2-negative gammadelta T cells were flow-sorted from PBMC for bulk sequencing. The sample taken for sequencing was gamma-delta T cells from blood. These receptors came from a pool of human donors (malaria-infected and uninfected, not separated).

Concerning this clone itself: For this DNA, TCRdb reports the protein of a much larger clone, which diverges at residue 6, most likely from a read error; the protein presented here is translated directly from the DNA. This rearrangement joins TRDV1 to TRDJ1, with 9 bases lining up with TRDD3. Here the J gene was assigned by germline matching of the DNA, as TCRdb has none. The CDR3 spans 18 residues. With V trimmed by 2 bases and J by 7 bases, 17 bases remained unmatched. CDR1 is TSWWSYY, CDR2 QGS, per germline. The CDR3 DNA reads as TGTGCTCTTGGGGAAATGTCCTACTGGGGGACCCCCTATAGTAAACTCATCTTT. Translating gives CALGEMSYWGTPYSKLIF.

In its sample, this clone was seen a few times. A single base is all that separates this from a far larger clone, so a read error is likely. This sample includes further DNA sequences coding for the same CDR3. This chain joins TRDV1 and TRDJ1; 7 bases map to TRDD3. TCRdb leaves out the J gene; it was filled in here by matching the DNA to germline. The germline gives CDR1 TSWWSYY, CDR2 QGS. The CDR3 totals 15 residues. The junction had 8 bases not matched to a gene; V was cut back by 5 bases and J by 2 bases. In DNA form, the CDR3 reads TGTGCTCTTGGGAATGGGGGACTTTATACCGATAAACTCATCTTT. Its translation: CALGNGGLYTDKLIF.

To note about this clone: This DNA's translation and the protein TCRdb lists, from a much larger clone, do not match at residue 13, likely due to a read error; the protein shown is translated from the DNA. The rearrangement uses TRDV3 and TRDJ1; D uncertain. This CDR3 is 18 amino acids long. The V gene lost 2 bases and the J gene lost 3 bases, with 28 bases spanning the gap. The germline CDR1 and CDR2 sequences are TVYSNPD and GDNSRS (reference sequence). CDR3 in DNA: TGTGCCTTTTACGGTCCCAGCCGTCCATCGTCGTACGCCGATAAACTCATCTTT. Protein: CAFYGPSRPSSYADKLIF.